Below are 27 T cell receptor beta chains sequenced from a single sample in a study of response to subunit inactivated influenza vaccine. TCRdb re-called the RT-PCR reads with MiXCR, one entry per CDR3 protein. The sample consists of 650,000 to 800,000 distinct CDR3 sequences, around 20% of them appearing once. This specimen was PBMCs from blood, taken roughly 5 days after vaccination. The receptor source for this set is a man over 45 who received an inactivated influenza vaccine.

The chain couples TRBV20-1 to TRBJ2-3, with 7 bases identical to TRBD2. This CDR3 has 15 residues. With 0 bases clipped from V and 5 bases from J, the junction kept 8 bases outside the gene matches. Germline V gene lookup returns CDR1 DFQATT and CDR2 SNEGSKA (reference sequence). CDR3 loop: CSARDFREVGDTQYF. CDR3 DNA sequence: TGCAGTGCTAGAGATTTCCGGGAGGTAGGAGATACGCAGTATTTT.

This clonotype showed up just a few times. The V gene is TRBV15, the J gene TRBJ2-5; D unclear. Germline CDR1 and CDR2: LNHNV and YYDKDF (reference sequence). This CDR3 region has 15 residues. With 0 bases removed from V and 3 bases from J, the gap between germline ends came to 11 bases. Written as DNA, the CDR3 is TGTGCCACCAGCAGAGATCGGGCATTCGAAGAGACCCAGTACTTC. Translating it yields CATSRDRAFEETQYF.

This clonotype has a count of ten or more. The chain uses TRBV12-3 or TRBV12-4 and TRBJ1-5; tentative D call: TRBD1 (5 bases). The CDR3 is 13 amino acids. Trimming removed 6 bases from V and 6 bases from J, with 12 bases in between. The CDR3 DNA reads TGTGCCAGCAGCCCTCTTGGGACTCAGCCCCAGCATTTT. It yields the protein CASSPLGTQPQHF.

The V gene is TRBV10-2, the J gene TRBJ2-1, with TRBD2 matching 13 bases. The CDR3 contains 15 residues. Germline assignment: CDR1 WSHSY and CDR2 SAAADI. Trimming at V came to 7 bases and at J to 9 bases, leaving 9 bases not matched to a gene. The CDR3 DNA reads TGCGCCAGCAACGCCGGACTAGCGGGGGTAGGTGAGCAGTTCTTC. Translating gives CASNAGLAGVGEQFF.

This clonotype was observed a few times. The rearrangement joins TRBV10-3 to TRBJ2-2; D gene unclear. Per germline, CDR1 ENHRY and CDR2 SYGVKD. The V and J ends lost 6 bases and 0 bases respectively, with 8 bases between them. The length of the CDR3 is 14 residues. CDR3 amino acids: CAIRPAANTGELFF. The CDR3, as DNA: TGTGCCATCAGACCGGCCGCGAACACCGGGGAGCTGTTTTTT.

This chain uses TRBV3-1 with TRBJ1-1; D gene unclear. V lost 3 bases and J 6 bases, leaving 17 bases between the germline ends. The CDR3 consists of 15 residues. Germline lookup yields CDR1 LGHDT and CDR2 YNNKEL (reference sequence). CDR3 region: CASSQSRARGAEAFF. CDR3 DNA: TGTGCCAGCAGCCAGAGTAGAGCCCGAGGCGCTGAAGCTTTCTTT. Complete variable domain (other parts from reference TRBV3-1 and TRBJ1-1): DTAVSQTPKYLVTQMGNDKSIKCEQNLGHDTMYWYKQDSKKFLKIMFSYNNKELIINETVPNRFSPKSPDKAHLNLHINSLELGDSAVYFCASSQSRARGAEAFFGQGTRLTVV.

The V gene is TRBV5-1, the J gene TRBJ2-3; maybe TRBD1 (6 bases). This CDR3 region has 14 residues. Germline values: CDR1 SGHRS, CDR2 YFSETQ. Trimming took 8 bases from V and 0 from J, leaving 13 bases between them. The CDR3 region is CASRDTASTDTQYF. CDR3 coding DNA: TGCGCCAGTCGGGACACTGCTAGCACAGATACGCAGTATTTT.

There are many counts of this clonotype. CDR3 residues: CSARGQETQYF. The DNA of the CDR3 is TGCAGTGCTAGGGGCCAAGAGACCCAGTACTTC. The J gene is TRBJ2-5, the V gene TRBV20-1; the D is unclear. In germline, CDR1 is DFQATT, CDR2 SNEGSKA (reference sequence). The V end was cut by 3 bases, the J end by 1 base, with 3 bases between. The CDR3 runs 11 residues.

This clonotype occurred a few times. The chain recombines TRBV12-3 or TRBV12-4 with TRBJ2-3; possibly TRBD1 for D (5 bases). The CDR3 is 13 residues long. The V gene lost 7 bases and the J gene lost 4 bases, with 12 bases spanning the gap. CDR3 protein: CASTGFWADTQYF. CDR3 coding DNA: TGTGCCAGCACAGGGTTTTGGGCAGATACGCAGTATTTT.

This clonotype was recorded a few times. V and J are TRBV21-1 and TRBJ2-7; the table's D call, TRBD2, has no DNA check behind it. TRBV21-1 is tagged as a pseudogene. The length of the CDR3 is 18 residues. The CDR3 region is CASSKALGLAGISYEQYF. CDR3 DNA: TGTGCCAGCAGCAAAGCGCTAGGACTAGCGGGGATCTCCTACGAGCAGTACTTC.

The rearrangement links TRBV5-1 to TRBJ2-7; TRBD1 agrees at 7 bases. V trimming: 3 bases; J trimming: 4 bases; junction bases outside the gene matches: 4. The CDR3 is 13 residues long. Germline lookup yields CDR1 SGHRS and CDR2 YFSETQ. The CDR3 spells CASSSLTGYEQYF. The DNA for the CDR3 is TGCGCCAGCAGCTCACTGACAGGGTACGAGCAGTACTTC.

There are many counts of this clonotype. The chain couples TRBV7-2 to TRBJ1-6; a weak D match, TRBD1 (5 bases). Germline V lookup: CDR1 SGHTA, CDR2 FQGNSA. The V gene lost 7 bases and the J gene lost 10 bases, with 14 bases spanning the gap. The CDR3 is 13 amino acids. CDR3 in amino acids: CASTGLSNSPLHF. Written as DNA, the CDR3 is TGTGCCAGCACGGGACTCTCGAACTCACCCCTCCACTTT.

The V call is TRBV24-1, the J call TRBJ2-5; tentative D call: TRBD1 (6 bases). The CDR3 has 15 amino acids. The V end lost 4 bases, the J end lost 1 base, and 12 bases lay between the germline ends. In germline, CDR1 is KGHDR, CDR2 SFDVKD. The DNA of the CDR3 is TGTGCCACCAGTGACCAACAGGGACCCCAAGAGACCCAGTACTTC. As protein: CATSDQQGPQETQYF.

This clonotype came up a few times. V usage is TRBV6-5 and J usage is TRBJ2-7, with 13 bases fitting TRBD2. CDR3 length: 17 amino acids. The V segment lost 4 bases and the J segment 0 bases; nucleotides outside the gene matches: 6. Germline V gene sequence: CDR1 MNHEY, CDR2 SVGAGI. The CDR3, as DNA: TGTGCCAGCAGTTTCGGACTAGCGGGGGCCGGCTCCTACGAGCAGTACTTC. Translating it yields CASSFGLAGAGSYEQYF.

This clonotype was found many times. The V gene is TRBV10-3, the J gene TRBJ2-1; perhaps TRBD1 as D (6 bases). There are 15 residues in the CDR3. CDR1 and CDR2 from the germline V gene are ENHRY and SYGVKD. Trimming stripped 3 bases from V and 0 bases from J, with 9 bases between. The CDR3 nucleotides read TGTGCCATCAGTGACAGGGGCCCCTCCTACAATGAGCAGTTCTTC. Translation gives CAISDRGPSYNEQFF.

The chain is built from TRBV14 and TRBJ2-1; D is unresolved. The CDR3 consists of 14 residues. V shed 5 bases and J shed 3 bases, with 11 bases lying between them. CDR1 SGHDN and CDR2 FVKESK come from the germline V gene. The CDR3 bases are TGTGCCAGCAGCTTCATCGCGAGCTACAATGAGCAGTTCTTC. Translation: CASSFIASYNEQFF. The complete variable domain, with remaining parts taken from reference TRBV14 and TRBJ2-1, reads EAGVTQFPSHSVIEKGQTVTLRCDPISGHDNLYWYRRVMGKEIKFLLHFVKESKQDESGMPNNRFLAERTGGTYSTLKVQPAELEDSGVYFCASSFIASYNEQFFGPGTRLTVL.

Of note for this clonotype: It may be a read error: a sequence one base away is much more abundant. The chain recombines TRBV11-2 with TRBJ1-4; the match to TRBD1 covers 7 bases. This CDR3 spans 14 amino acids. Germline lookup yields CDR1 SGHAT and CDR2 FQNNGV. Germline trimming cut 4 bases from V and 7 bases from J; bases unmatched to any gene: 6. DNA of the CDR3: TGTGCCAGCAGCTGGGGACAGCGGGGTGAAAAACTGTTTTTT. Translated: CASSWGQRGEKLFF.

The V and J genes are TRBV9 and TRBJ2-5; 8 bases are a match to TRBD2. Germline V CDR1 and CDR2: SGDLS, YYNGEE. V lost 7 bases, J lost 5 bases, and 7 bases stayed unmatched. The length of the CDR3 is 13 residues. The CDR3: CASSRGGMETQYF. In nucleotides, the CDR3 is TGTGCCAGCTCTCGCGGGGGGATGGAGACCCAGTACTTC.

This clonotype was observed a handful of times. CDR3 DNA sequence: TGTGCCAGCAGCTTAGTCGGGAGTACTGCGGATGAGCAGTTCTTC. Its protein product is CASSLVGSTADEQFF. This chain links TRBV7-7 with TRBJ2-1, with D perhaps matching TRBD2 (6 bases). CDR3 length: 15 amino acids. Deletions cut 1 base from V and 8 bases from J, with 15 bases between. Germline V CDR1 and CDR2: SSHAT, FNYEAQ (reference sequence).

This clonotype was found a few times. The chain joins TRBV20-1 to TRBJ2-7; 8 positions match TRBD2. J lost 6 bases, V lost 0 bases, and 7 bases had no gene match. The germline V gene has CDR1 DFQATT and CDR2 SNEGSKA (reference sequence). The CDR3 consists of 14 residues. The CDR3 nucleotides read TGCAGTGCTAGAGATACAGCGGGAGTGACCGAGCAGTACTTC. Translating gives CSARDTAGVTEQYF.

The chain has TRBV5-5 and TRBJ2-7; 8 bases are shared with TRBD1. The CDR3 has 13 residues. The trim removed 4 bases at V and 5 bases at J, leaving 5 bases unmatched. Germline assignment: CDR1 SGHKS and CDR2 YYEKEE (reference sequence). In DNA form, the CDR3 reads TGTGCCAGCAGCAAGGACAGGGTAAACGAGCAGTACTTC. This encodes CASSKDRVNEQYF.

This chain connects TRBV7-6 to TRBJ2-3; D ambiguous. The germline V gene has CDR1 SGHVS and CDR2 FNYEAQ. The CDR3 runs to 17 residues. Trimming stripped 5 bases from V and 0 bases from J, with 18 bases between. CDR3 residues: CASSPRETLASTDTQYF. CDR3 DNA sequence: TGTGCCAGCAGCCCTCGAGAGACCCTCGCTAGCACAGATACGCAGTATTTT.

This clonotype has ten or more counts. V gene TRBV27 combines with J gene TRBJ2-7, with a weak D call TRBD1 (7 bases). This CDR3 is built from 15 residues. V gave up 2 bases and J gave up 7 bases, with 18 bases separating them. Germline assignment: CDR1 MNHEY and CDR2 SMNVEV (reference sequence). CDR3 sequence: CASSLGAGQFLEQYF. Written as DNA, the CDR3 is TGTGCCAGCAGTTTAGGGGCGGGACAGTTTCTAGAGCAGTACTTC.

This clonotype was detected many times. The chain carries TRBV5-1 and TRBJ2-1; D not certain. The CDR3 covers 14 residues. V was trimmed by 0 bases and J by 9 bases, leaving 13 bases between them. The germline V gene has CDR1 SGHRS and CDR2 YFSETQ. The CDR3 is CASSLGAASSEQFF. In DNA form, the CDR3 reads TGCGCCAGCAGCTTGGGGGCCGCTTCGAGTGAGCAGTTCTTC.

This rearrangement joins TRBV12-3 or TRBV12-4 to TRBJ2-7, with 10 bases matching TRBD2. Losses at the gene ends were 5 bases for V and 6 bases for J; bases not matched to a gene: 7. The CDR3 contains 14 residues. In nucleotides, the CDR3 is TGTGCCAGCAGTACGAGCGGGGGGGCCCGCGAGCAGTACTTC. Its protein is CASSTSGGAREQYF.

In its sample, this clonotype was seen a few times. The gene calls are TRBV30 and TRBJ1-1; the D gene is possibly TRBD1 (5 bases). CDR1 and CDR2 from the germline V gene are GTSNPN and SVGIG (reference sequence). CDR3 length: 13 residues. The ends were cut back, 0 bases at V and 5 bases at J, with 10 bases in the middle. The CDR3 nucleotides read TGTGCCTGGAGTGTACTGAGGGGAACTGAAGCTTTCTTT. As protein: CAWSVLRGTEAFF. Supplemented by reference TRBV30 and TRBJ1-1, the full variable domain reads SQTIHQWPATLVQPVGSPLSLECTVEGTSNPNLYWYRQAAGRGLQLLFYSVGIGQISSEVPQNLSASRPQDRQFILSSKKLLLSDSGFYLCAWSVLRGTEAFFGQGTRLTVV.

This clonotype showed up just a few times. The genes are TRBV7-2 and TRBJ2-2, with D maybe TRBD2 (6 bases). The germline CDR1 and CDR2 sequences are SGHTA and FQGNSA. The length of the CDR3 is 15 residues. The germline V and J ends were trimmed by 7 bases and 4 bases, with 16 bases remaining between them. Written as DNA, the CDR3 is TGTGCCAGCACCCCGAGCCCCGGGGGCACCGGGGAGCTGTTTTTT. Residues: CASTPSPGGTGELFF.